This passage covers 16 T cell receptor beta chains from one sample sequenced in a study of early T cells in non-severe SARS-CoV-2 infection. In TCRdb, the 5' RACE reads were re-called with MiXCR into one record per CDR3 protein. Of 25,000 to 30,000 distinct CDR3 sequences in the sample, roughly 5.6% were seen once. The sample taken for sequencing was whole blood. These TCRs come from an adult who was a healthcare worker with PCR-confirmed SARS-CoV-2 infection or an uninfected control (not recorded which).

This clonotype was detected ten times or more. The CDR3 coding sequence is TGCGCCAGCAGCTCTACGGAGGGCTCCCTCGGCAATGAGCAGTTCTTC. Its translation: CASSSTEGSLGNEQFF. The chain uses TRBV5-1 and TRBJ2-1; perhaps TRBD2 as D (6 bases). CDR1 and CDR2 from the germline V gene are SGHRS and YFSETQ. The ends were cut back, 3 bases at V and 6 bases at J, with 19 bases in the middle. The CDR3 sequence is 16 residues long.

This clonotype occurred a few times. This chain connects TRBV25-1 to TRBJ2-6; D remains unclear. CDR1 is MGHDK, CDR2 SYGVNS, per germline. The V and J ends lost 5 bases and 1 base respectively, with 6 bases between them. This CDR3 comprises 14 residues. The CDR3 nucleotides read TGTGCCAGCAGTCAGACATCTGGGGCCAACGTCCTGACTTTC. Protein sequence: CASSQTSGANVLTF.

This clonotype has ten or more counts. The CDR3 here is CASSRRQTGNEKLFF. In DNA, the CDR3 is TGTGCCAGCAGCCGCCGCCAAACCGGCAATGAAAAACTGTTTTTT. The rearrangement links TRBV6-5 to TRBJ1-4; D is ambiguous. This CDR3 has 15 residues. Germline loops: CDR1 MNHEY, CDR2 SVGAGI. Trimming took off 6 bases at V and 5 bases at J, with 16 bases between the two ends.

This clonotype was picked up many times. The V call is TRBV5-1, the J call TRBJ2-5; 10 nucleotides match TRBD1. V dropped 4 bases and J dropped 5; count of bases not matched to a gene: 8. CDR3 size: 15 residues. Germline V gene data show CDR1 as SGHRS and CDR2 as YFSETQ. The CDR3 reads CASSGGTGVLETQYF. The CDR3 bases are TGCGCCAGCAGCGGAGGGACAGGGGTTTTGGAGACCCAGTACTTC.

This clonotype was observed at least ten times. The gene calls are TRBV12-3 or TRBV12-4 and TRBJ2-1; D not resolved. V lost 3 bases, J lost 6 bases, and 9 bases lay in between. The CDR3 is made up of 13 amino acids. CDR3 nucleotide sequence: TGTGCCAGCAGTTTTGGAATACCCAATGAGCAGTTCTTC. This gives the protein CASSFGIPNEQFF.

This clonotype was seen a handful of times. The rearrangement uses TRBV9 and TRBJ1-1; D is perhaps TRBD1 (5 bases). This CDR3 comprises 14 residues. V lost 6 bases and J 1 base, leaving 13 bases between the germline ends. In germline, CDR1 is SGDLS, CDR2 YYNGEE. CDR3 sequence reads: CASTPGLQNTEAFF. CDR3 DNA sequence: TGTGCCAGCACGCCAGGGCTCCAGAACACTGAAGCTTTCTTT.

This clonotype was detected ten times or more. The J gene is TRBJ2-7, the V gene TRBV5-1; 10 bases align to TRBD2. V lost 0 bases to trimming and J lost 3 bases; unmatched junction nucleotides: 0. The CDR3 covers 14 residues. The germline CDR1 and CDR2 sequences are SGHRS and YFSETQ. Here the CDR3 reads CASSLASGGYEQYF. The CDR3, as DNA: TGCGCCAGCAGCTTGGCTAGCGGGGGCTACGAGCAGTACTTC.

A few counts support this clonotype. The V gene is TRBV12-3 or TRBV12-4, the J gene TRBJ2-7; perhaps TRBD2 as D (6 bases). Trimming removed 3 bases at V and 2 bases at J, with 14 bases between. There are 15 residues in the CDR3. The CDR3 region is CASSLHGTGAYEQYF. The CDR3, as DNA: TGTGCCAGCAGTTTGCACGGGACTGGGGCCTACGAGCAGTACTTC.

In its sample, this clonotype was seen many times. The rearrangement joins TRBV5-1 to TRBJ2-2; tentatively, D is TRBD1 (6 bases). This CDR3 region has 15 residues. Per the germline V gene, CDR1 is SGHRS and CDR2 is YFSETQ. Trimming removed 4 bases at V and 3 bases at J, with 13 bases between. For the CDR3, the DNA is TGCGCCAGCAGCCAAGGGGGACGAGACACCGGGGAGCTGTTTTTT. This sequence encodes CASSQGGRDTGELFF. The full variable domain, completed using reference TRBV5-1 and TRBJ2-2, is KAGVTQTPRYLIKTRGQQVTLSCSPISGHRSVSWYQQTPGQGLQFLFEYFSETQRNKGNFPGRFSGRQFSNSRSEMNVSTLELGDSALYLCASSQGGRDTGELFFGEGSRLTVL.

This clonotype was observed a few times. The rearrangement uses TRBV20-1 and TRBJ1-2, with 7 bases matching TRBD1. The V and J ends lost 2 bases and 5 bases, in that order; junction bases with no gene match: 5. Germline loops: CDR1 DFQATT, CDR2 SNEGSKA (reference sequence). The CDR3 is made up of 13 amino acids. CDR3 in amino acids: CSARQDRSYGYTF. CDR3 coding DNA: TGCAGTGCTAGACAGGACAGGTCTTATGGCTACACCTTC.

This clonotype was recorded many times. The V and J genes are TRBV7-8 and TRBJ2-3; 11 positions match TRBD2. The ends lost 1 base at V and 6 bases at J; junction bases unmatched: 9. The CDR3 extends over 17 amino acids. Germline assignment: CDR1 SGHVS and CDR2 FQNEAQ. CDR3 sequence (DNA): TGTGCCAGCAGCTTAGGGACTAGCGGGTCCTCCCGGGATACGCAGTATTTT. Residues: CASSLGTSGSSRDTQYF.

This clonotype is deemed medium-sized. This chain uses TRBV7-8 with TRBJ2-1, with 7 bases lining up with TRBD2. This CDR3 region has 14 residues. The V gene's germline CDR1 is SGHVS and CDR2 FQNEAQ. V dropped 2 bases and J dropped 10; count of bases not matched to a gene: 8. CDR3 amino acids: CASSLIAGVREQFF. The CDR3 DNA follows: TGTGCCAGCAGCTTAATCGCGGGAGTAAGGGAGCAGTTCTTC.

This clonotype was detected many times. This chain joins TRBV28 and TRBJ2-2, with 9 bases that match TRBD1. Germline V CDR1 and CDR2: MDHEN, SYDVKM. The CDR3 extends over 16 amino acids. J gave up 2 bases and V 3 bases, and 4 bases lay outside the gene matches. CDR3 in amino acids: CASSFWGQGNTGELFF. The CDR3, as DNA: TGTGCCAGCAGTTTTTGGGGACAGGGAAACACCGGGGAGCTGTTTTTT.

This clonotype has just a few counts. This chain uses TRBV25-1 with TRBJ1-6; no definite D call. This CDR3 comprises 14 residues. The ends were cut back, 1 base at V and 10 bases at J, with 11 bases in the middle. Germline loops: CDR1 MGHDK, CDR2 SYGVNS. In nucleotides, the CDR3 is TGTGCCAGCAGTGAATTCGGGAGTGGGTCACCCCTCCACTTT. Translation gives CASSEFGSGSPLHF.

Ten or more counts support this clonotype. This chain joins TRBV28 and TRBJ1-1; D call uncertain. Trimming took off 4 bases at V and 2 bases at J, with 2 bases between the two ends. The CDR3 totals 11 residues. The germline V gene encodes CDR1 MDHEN and CDR2 SYDVKM. CDR3 DNA: TGTGCCAGCAGTTCCAACACTGAAGCTTTCTTT. Encoded protein: CASSSNTEAFF.

This clonotype has a count of ten or more. CDR3 DNA sequence: TGCGCCAGCCGGCTCAGTTGGGGGGGCCCCTACTACGAGCAGTACTTC. This sequence encodes CASRLSWGGPYYEQYF. The chain combines TRBV5-1 with TRBJ2-7; D perhaps matches TRBD2 (7 bases). V lost 7 bases and J lost 3, with 23 bases in between. Germline loops: CDR1 SGHRS, CDR2 YFSETQ. The CDR3 length is 16 residues.